Listed here are 8 T cell receptor beta chains from one sample, sequenced in a study of cytomegalovirus exposure and HLA in healthy donors. This PCR relied on a set of 60 Vbeta primers and 13 Jbeta primers. TCRdb keeps only in-frame clones here, not all; method: immunoSEQ multiplex PCR. The table records 200,000 or so clones, more than 80% of them present only once. The sample consisted of PBMCs. The receptors here all came from a young man in good health and CMV-seronegative.

The gene calls are TRBV7-2 and TRBJ2-7; TRBD2 matches at 9 bases. There are 18 residues in the CDR3. V gave up 0 bases and J gave up 2 bases; unmatched junction bases: 11. The germline gives CDR1 SGHTA, CDR2 FQGNSA. CDR3 residues: CASSLAPTFVAGAYEQYF. The CDR3 region has the DNA TGTGCCAGCAGCTTAGCCCCGACCTTTGTAGCGGGGGCCTACGAGCAGTACTTC.

V is TRBV15 and J is TRBJ1-5, with D possibly TRBD1 on 5 matching bases. Germline V gene data show CDR1 as LNHNV and CDR2 as YYDKDF (reference sequence). V lost 10 bases and J 6 bases, leaving 16 bases between the germline ends. The CDR3 has 13 residues. The CDR3 sequence is CASGPGDGQPQHF. Here the CDR3 DNA reads TGTGCCAGTGGCCCGGGGGATGGTCAGCCCCAGCATTTT. The entire variable domain, with the rest obtained from reference TRBV15 and TRBJ1-5, is as follows: DAMVIQNPRYQVTQFGKPVTLSCSQTLNHNVMYWYQQKSSQAPKLLFHYYDKDFNNEADTPDNFQSRRPNTSFCFLDIRSPGLGDTAMYLCASGPGDGQPQHFGDGTRLSIL.

This clone has just a few counts. Different DNA sequences within this sample yield the same CDR3. The J gene is TRBJ1-1, the V gene TRBV5-1; no clear D gene. V lost 2 bases and J 4 bases, leaving 3 bases between the germline ends. The CDR3 consists of 11 residues. CDR1 SGHRS and CDR2 YFSETQ come from the germline V gene. This CDR3 reads CASSFGTEAFF. The CDR3 nucleotides read TGCGCCAGCAGCTTCGGCACTGAAGCTTTCTTT.

Only a few counts were recorded for this clone. The chain joins TRBV10-2 to TRBJ2-1; 7 bases are shared with TRBD2. Germline CDR1 is WSHSY and CDR2 is SAAADI. V lost 5 bases, J lost 7 bases, and 8 bases stayed unmatched. The CDR3 runs 14 residues. The CDR3 is CASSWDAGGNEQFF. Written as DNA, the CDR3 is TGCGCCAGCAGTTGGGACGCCGGGGGGAATGAGCAGTTCTTC.

The chain is built from TRBV7-3 and TRBJ1-2, with 10 nucleotides matching TRBD1. Unmatched junction bases numbered 8, after V lost 2 bases and J lost 8 bases. The CDR3 is 15 amino acids. Germline-derived CDR1 and CDR2 are SGHTA and FQGTGA. The CDR3 protein is CASSLGPGQGVGYTF. CDR3 sequence (DNA): TGTGCCAGCAGCTTAGGTCCCGGACAGGGGGTCGGCTACACCTTC.

This clone has more than one count but fewer than ten. The chain recombines TRBV4-1 with TRBJ1-1, with D unclear. This CDR3 is built from 14 residues. V lost 4 bases to trimming and J lost 1 base, with 10 bases between them. Germline CDR1 and CDR2: MGHRA and YSYEKL. Here the CDR3 DNA reads TGCGCCAGCAGCCCGCGGTGGAAGAACACTGAAGCTTTCTTT. Translating it yields CASSPRWKNTEAFF.

V is TRBV29-1 and J is TRBJ1-1; possible D gene TRBD1, 6 bases. The CDR3 runs to 12 residues. Trimming removed 7 bases from V and 0 bases from J, with 9 bases in between. Germline CDR1 reads SQVTM; CDR2 reads ANQGSEA. CDR3 protein: CSGGQLNTEAFF. Here the CDR3 DNA reads TGCAGCGGGGGACAACTGAACACTGAAGCTTTCTTT.

The rearrangement links TRBV28 to TRBJ2-7; the match to TRBD1 covers 12 bases. Germline values: CDR1 MDHEN, CDR2 SYDVKM. The CDR3 spans 17 residues. With 1 base clipped from V and 0 bases from J, the junction kept 4 bases outside the gene matches. The CDR3 sequence: CASSLLGQGAFSYEQYF. The DNA of the CDR3 is TGTGCCAGCAGTTTATTGGGACAGGGGGCATTCTCCTACGAGCAGTACTTC.